The following is a T cell receptor beta chain sequence with its context. Its antigen is undetermined. Trimming removed 8 bases at V and 0 bases at J, with 10 bases between. CDR1 and CDR2 from the germline V gene are MNHEY and SMNVEV (reference sequence). The CDR3 is 14 residues long. Sample-barcoded 5' priming and a J-beta primer mix drove a second PCR of 7 to 11 cycles. TCRdb redid the calling of the 5' RACE reads with MiXCR, one entry per CDR3 protein. The sample holds 850,000 to 1,300,000 distinct CDR3 sequences, less than 50% seen once. This entry belongs to a study of blood T cells in healthy people across ages. Study conclusions and caveats: Relative to aged donors, long-lived donors carried more naive CD4+ cells and displayed higher diversity.

Sequences were obtained from blood. The sequence came from a woman aged 60-75 years in good health. V usage is TRBV27 and J usage is TRBJ1-4; D unresolved. The CDR3 sequence is CASGFLATNEKLFF. CDR3 sequence (DNA): TGTGCCAGCGGATTCCTAGCAACTAATGAAAAACTGTTTTTT.